The clone carrying this T cell receptor (beta chain) has more than one count but fewer than ten. Its antigen is unknown. V dropped 7 bases and J dropped 4 bases, with 14 bases sitting between them. In germline, CDR1 is SGHRS, CDR2 YFSETQ. This CDR3 has 13 residues. This sample was taken from a study of T-cell reconstitution after alpha-beta-depleted transplantation in children. Preparation of the TCRbeta library used unique molecular identifiers. One entry per CDR3 protein results from TCRdb running MiXCR on the PCR reads. The sample includes approximately 150,000 distinct CDR3 sequences, roughly 9% of them seen just once. Study-wide findings and caveats: T-cell numbers and diversity one year post-transplant derived largely from freshly generated T cells. The study reportedly traced alpha-beta T cells about two months after transplant to several hundred expanded graft clones. At day 60, the high TCRbeta diversity found in some patients originated from recipient T cells and thymic progenitors that had survived.

The sequence was obtained from a female patient between 2 and 10 years old who had a stem cell transplant for congenital amegakaryocytic thrombocytopenia, so the T cells may come from the graft donor. This rearrangement joins TRBV5-1 to TRBJ1-2; no clear D gene. This specimen was PBMCs, mostly from graft donor cells, taken 180 days after TCRalphabeta/CD19-depleted stem cell transplant. CDR3 in amino acids: CASRRNIVYGYTF. CDR3 nucleotide sequence: TGCGCCAGCCGTAGGAATATAGTCTATGGCTACACCTTC.